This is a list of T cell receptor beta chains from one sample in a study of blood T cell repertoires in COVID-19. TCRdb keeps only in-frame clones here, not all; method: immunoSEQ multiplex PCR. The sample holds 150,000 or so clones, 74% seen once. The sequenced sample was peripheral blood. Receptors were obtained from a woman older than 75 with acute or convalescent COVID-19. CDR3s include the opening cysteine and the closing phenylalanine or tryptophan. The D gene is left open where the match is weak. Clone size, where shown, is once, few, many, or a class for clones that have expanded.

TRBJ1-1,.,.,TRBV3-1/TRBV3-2,TGTGCCAGCAGCCAAGATACATTGACTTCGAACACTGAAGCTTTCTTT,CASSQDTLTSNTEAFF
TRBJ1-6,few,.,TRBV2,TGTGCCTGCCAGCCCGCAGGGTCCACTTCACCCCTCCACTTT,CACQPAGSTSPLHF
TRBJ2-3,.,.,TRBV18,TGTGCCAGCTCACCAAGCGTATCTACAGATACGCAGTATTTT,CASSPSVSTDTQYF
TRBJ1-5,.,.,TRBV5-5,TGTGCCAGCAGCTTGTGGGGAGATTATAGCAATCAGCCCCAGCATTTT,CASSLWGDYSNQPQHF
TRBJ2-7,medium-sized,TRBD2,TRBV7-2,TGTGCCAGCAGCTTTTTTCCTAGCGGTACCTACGAGCAGTACTTC,CASSFFPSGTYEQYF
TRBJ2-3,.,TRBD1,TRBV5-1,TGCGCCAGCAGCTTGGGGGACAGAATCACAGATACGCAGTATTTT,CASSLGDRITDTQYF
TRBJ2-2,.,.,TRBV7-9,TGTGCCAGCAGTGGGGCCGGGGGAACCGGGGAGCTGTTTTTT,CASSGAGGTGELFF
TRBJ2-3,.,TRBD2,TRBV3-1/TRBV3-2,TGTGCCAGCAGCCAAGGTGGGACTAGCGGGGCGGATACGCAGTATTTT,CASSQGGTSGADTQYF
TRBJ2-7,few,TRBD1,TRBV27,TGTGCCAGCAGTACCCGGACAGGGGGCTACGAGCAGTACTTC,CASSTRTGGYEQYF
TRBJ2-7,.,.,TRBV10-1,TGCGCCAGCAGTGAAACCCGCGGTTCCTACGAGCAGTACTTC,CASSETRGSYEQYF
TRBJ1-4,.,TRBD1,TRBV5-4,TGTGCCAGCAGCTTGGCTCGGACAGGGAATGAAAAACTGTTTTTT,CASSLARTGNEKLFF
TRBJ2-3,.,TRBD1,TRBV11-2,TGTGCCAGCAGCTTCGTCAGGGGGTTGAGGAATACGCAGTATTTT,CASSFVRGLRNTQYF
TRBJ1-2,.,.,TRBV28,TGTGCCAGCAGTTCACAGGGTTGGGGCTACACCTTC,CASSSQGWGYTF
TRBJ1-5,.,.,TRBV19,TGTGCCAGTAGTACGTACCTGTGGGAGACGCCCCAGCATTTT,CASSTYLWETPQHF
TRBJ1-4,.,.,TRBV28,TGTGCCAGCAACGCGGCACCTACTAATGAAAAACTGTTTTTT,CASNAAPTNEKLFF
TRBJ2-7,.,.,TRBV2,TGTGCCAGCACCCCCGGTTACGAGCAGTACTTC,CASTPGYEQYF
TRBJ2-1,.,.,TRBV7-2,TGTGCCAGCCAAGCCGGGGGACCCATAGCCTATGAGCAGTTCTTC,CASQAGGPIAYEQFF